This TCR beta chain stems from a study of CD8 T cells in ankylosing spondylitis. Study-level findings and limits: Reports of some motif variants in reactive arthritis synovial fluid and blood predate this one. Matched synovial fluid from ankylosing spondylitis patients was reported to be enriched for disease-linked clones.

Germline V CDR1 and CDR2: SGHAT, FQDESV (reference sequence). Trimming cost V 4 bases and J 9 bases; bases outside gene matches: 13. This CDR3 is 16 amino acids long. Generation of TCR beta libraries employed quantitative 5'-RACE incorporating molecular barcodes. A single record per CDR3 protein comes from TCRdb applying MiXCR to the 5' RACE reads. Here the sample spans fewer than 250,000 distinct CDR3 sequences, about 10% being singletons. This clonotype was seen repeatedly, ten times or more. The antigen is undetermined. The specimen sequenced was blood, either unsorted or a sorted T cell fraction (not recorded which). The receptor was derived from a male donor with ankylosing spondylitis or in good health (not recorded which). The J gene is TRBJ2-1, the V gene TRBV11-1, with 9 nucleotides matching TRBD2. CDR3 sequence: CASSSSPAGGPLEQFF. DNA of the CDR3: TGTGCCAGCAGCTCATCCCCTGCGGGGGGGCCTCTTGAGCAGTTCTTC.